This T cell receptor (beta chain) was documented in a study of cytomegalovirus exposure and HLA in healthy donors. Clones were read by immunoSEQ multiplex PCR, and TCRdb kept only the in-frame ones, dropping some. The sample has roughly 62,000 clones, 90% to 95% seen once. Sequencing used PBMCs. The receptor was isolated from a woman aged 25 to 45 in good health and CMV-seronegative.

CDR3 in amino acids: CASSNGQGAEAFF. CDR3 nucleotides: TGTGCCAGTAGTAATGGACAGGGTGCTGAAGCTTTCTTT. The chain joins TRBV19 to TRBJ1-1, with TRBD1 matching over 8 bases. The CDR3 covers 13 residues. With V trimmed by 4 bases and J by 6 bases, 4 bases remained unmatched. Germline CDR1 and CDR2: LNHDA and SQIVND (reference sequence).